Listed below are T cell receptor beta chains from one sample, sequenced in a study of CD8 T cells in ankylosing spondylitis. TCRdb re-called the 5' RACE reads with MiXCR, one entry per CDR3 protein. The data contain about 800,000 distinct CDR3 sequences, about 12% of them seen just once; the ten biggest clones take up around 0.51%. Specimen: blood, either unsorted or a sorted T cell fraction (not recorded which). These TCRs come from a male donor with ankylosing spondylitis. CDR3s include the opening cysteine and the closing phenylalanine or tryptophan. The order of the fields is CDR3 length, clone size, V gene, J gene, D gene, CDR3 DNA, CDR3 protein. The D gene is left open where the match is weak. Size values are once, few and many counts, or a class for expanded clones, and some rows have none.

>13|NA|TRBV5-6|TRBJ1-1|NA
TGTGCCAGCAGCTTGGGTCCTCGGACTGAAGCTTTCTTT
CASSLGPRTEAFF
>15|NA|TRBV16|TRBJ1-5|NA
TGTGCCAGCAGCAGGGAAGGGGAGGGCAATCAGCCCCAGCATTTT
CASSREGEGNQPQHF
>14|few|TRBV9|TRBJ2-2|NA
TGTGCCAGCAGCGTATGGGGGGGCCACGGGGAGCTGTTTTTT
CASSVWGGHGELFF
>15|many|TRBV5-1|TRBJ1-1|NA
TGCGCCAGCAGCCCGAGAGAGGGGCGAGGGACTGAAGCTTTCTTT
CASSPREGRGTEAFF
>12|NA|TRBV10-3|TRBJ1-1|NA
TGTGCCATCAGTGAGGGCCGGGCCGAAGCTTTCTTT
CAISEGRAEAFF
>14|once|TRBV5-6|TRBJ2-2|NA
TGTGCCAGCAGCGTCCTTTGGGGCACCGGGGAGCTGTTTTTT
CASSVLWGTGELFF
>14|NA|TRBV5-1|TRBJ2-2|NA
TGCGCCAGCAGAAACGTTCTATCCACCGGGGAGCTGTTTTTT
CASRNVLSTGELFF
>15|NA|TRBV6-5|TRBJ2-2|TRBD2
TGTGCCAGCAGTCTACTAGCGGGAGGGGGCGGGGAGCTGTTTTTT
CASSLLAGGGGELFF
>14|NA|TRBV7-2|TRBJ2-7|NA
TGTGCCAGCAGCTTAGAGATCAGGGACTTAGAGCAGTACTTC
CASSLEIRDLEQYF
>15|NA|TRBV11-3|TRBJ2-7|NA
TGTGCCAGCAGCCCTAGTGGCAGGGGTGTCAACGAGCAGTACTTC
CASSPSGRGVNEQYF
>13|NA|TRBV28|TRBJ2-7|NA
TGTGCCAGCGACGGGGGGCGCTCCTACGAGCAGTACTTC
CASDGGRSYEQYF
>14|NA|TRBV4-3|TRBJ1-2|TRBD1
TGCGCCAGCAGCCCTCCCGGGACAGGGACCGGCTACACCTTC
CASSPPGTGTGYTF
>14|NA|TRBV28|TRBJ2-3|NA
TGTGCCAGCAGTTTAGCAGGGAAGGTAGATACGCAGTATTTT
CASSLAGKVDTQYF
>15|NA|TRBV27|TRBJ1-1|TRBD1
TGTGCCAGCAGACGGGGGACAGGGTACCTCTCGGAAGCTTTCTTT
CASRRGTGYLSEAFF
>13|NA|TRBV6-1|TRBJ1-2|NA
TGTGCCAGCAGTGAATTCCGAGGCTACGCGCAGACCTTC
CASSEFRGYAQTF
>14|NA|TRBV28|TRBJ1-5|NA
TGTGCCAGCAGAAACGCCGGGAGCAATCAGCCCCAGCATTTT
CASRNAGSNQPQHF
>13|NA|TRBV4-3|TRBJ2-5|NA
TGCGCCAGCAGCCAACGGGCGGAAGAGACCCAGTACTTC
CASSQRAEETQYF
>11|NA|TRBV4-3|TRBJ1-2|NA
TGCGCCAGCAGCCAAGGAGGGGCGCACACCTTC
CASSQGGAHTF
>15|few|TRBV29-1|TRBJ2-3|NA
TGCAGCGTGAGGAAACGGGGGCGAGACACAGATACGCAGTATTTT
CSVRKRGRDTDTQYF
>16|NA|TRBV6-5|TRBJ1-6|NA
TGTGCCAGCAGTTACTTGGGGGACTCAGACAATTCACCCCTCCACTTT
CASSYLGDSDNSPLHF
>14|NA|TRBV5-1|TRBJ1-4|NA
TGCGCCAGCAGAACGGACAGAGGCAATGAAAAACTGTTTTTT
CASRTDRGNEKLFF
>12|NA|TRBV20-1|TRBJ2-3|NA
TGCAGTGCTAGGGGTGTCCAGGATACGCAGTATTTT
CSARGVQDTQYF
>15|many|TRBV29-1|TRBJ2-1|NA
TGCAGCGTTGACGTGACACAGTCCTCCTACAATGAGCAGTTCTTC
CSVDVTQSSYNEQFF
>11|few|TRBV12-3/TRBV12-4|TRBJ1-2|NA
TGTGCCAGCAGTTTTATACGAGGCTACACCTTC
CASSFIRGYTF
>14|NA|TRBV5-1|TRBJ1-2|NA
TGCGCCAGCAGCTTGGCGCAGGTTACCTATGGCTACACCTTC
CASSLAQVTYGYTF
>17|many|TRBV5-1|TRBJ1-1|TRBD1
TGCGCCAGCAGCTTGAGGGGACAGGGGTCTCCGAACACTGAAGCTTTCTTT
CASSLRGQGSPNTEAFF
>15|once|TRBV20-1|TRBJ2-7|NA
TGCAGTGCTAGACGTAATCGGGACACCCCCTACGAGCAGTACTTC
CSARRNRDTPYEQYF
>14|many|TRBV20-1|TRBJ1-6|NA
TGCAGTGCTAGAGATCTCAGGGGTAATTCACCCCTCCACTTT
CSARDLRGNSPLHF
>13|many|TRBV27|TRBJ1-2|TRBD1
TGTGCCAGCAGTTTGACAGGGGGCGCTGGCTACACCTTC
CASSLTGGAGYTF
>15|NA|TRBV20-1|TRBJ2-1|NA
TGCAGTGCCTTTTGGTTTGGGAGATCGGACAATGAGCAGTTCTTC
CSAFWFGRSDNEQFF
>12|few|TRBV20-1|TRBJ1-2|NA
TGCAGTGCTAGACTAGACGGGGATCGCTACACCTTC
CSARLDGDRYTF
>13|few|TRBV7-9|TRBJ2-7|NA
TGTGCCAGCAGCTTTAAGGGGGGGTACGAGCAGTACTTC
CASSFKGGYEQYF